This TCR beta chain was recorded in a study of shared clonotypes between healthy human individuals. There are a few counts of this clone. In the naive CD8 group, cells lacked CD45RO and were positively selected for CCR7, so terminally differentiated effector memory CD45RA+ cells were left out. Recent vaccinations or acute infections were absent in the healthy HIV-negative adult donors. Each donor was a Caucasian adult residing in Nashville, Tennessee. Genomic DNA (from each subset) was split evenly across several immunoSEQ plates. Sequencing used immunoSEQ multiplex PCR; TCRdb keeps in-frame clones, though not all of them. The sample shows about 2.1 million clones, 85% to 95% of them seen only once. CDR3 length: 13 amino acids. Germline CDR1 reads MNHEY; CDR2 reads SVGAGI. V dropped 10 bases and J dropped 0 bases, with 9 bases sitting between them.

Sequencing was carried out using naive CD8+ T cells from PBMCs. This receptor was obtained from a young man in good health. Some clones in this sample may be carry-over from other donors' samples. The V gene is TRBV6-5, the J gene TRBJ2-2; D uncertain. DNA of the CDR3: TGTGCCACCGCCTACACGAACACCGGGGAGCTGTTTTTT. Translating gives CATAYTNTGELFF.